This T cell receptor (beta chain) emerged from a study of blood T cell repertoires in COVID-19. About the study: The United States, Italy and Spain supplied acute and convalescent COVID-19 samples. Sources were T cells, B-cell-depleted T cells, or PBMCs; the material itself was cDNA or gDNA.

Per the study methods: Nucleated cell number was recorded as an estimate derived from reference gene primer amplification. Sequencing was performed with immunoSEQ multiplex PCR; in TCRdb, only in-frame clones are kept and a portion is missing. V and J calls and clone size come straight from that table; D and trimming were deduced from the DNA. The data contain 130,000 to 150,000 clones, approximately 79% of them singletons. The CDR3 length is 14 residues. The V and J ends lost 3 bases and 5 bases respectively, with 9 bases between them. The germline V gene encodes CDR1 KGHDR and CDR2 SFDVKD. This chain joins TRBV24-1 and TRBJ2-2; D not resolved. The source of this sequence is a man aged 45 to 65 with active or convalescent COVID-19. Sequenced material: peripheral blood. The DNA of the CDR3 is TGTGCCACCAGTGATCCTGACTGGACCGGGGAGCTGTTTTTT. This gives the protein CATSDPDWTGELFF.